What follows are 20 T cell receptor beta chains derived from one specimen sequenced in a study of blood T cell repertoires in COVID-19. Sequenced by immunoSEQ multiplex PCR; TCRdb stores in-frame clones only, minus some. The sample includes about 210,000 clones, about 90% of them seen just once. The sequenced sample consisted of peripheral blood. The source is a man aged 25-45 years with acute or convalescent COVID-19.

The rearrangement uses TRBV5-1 and TRBJ2-4, with D hard to call. Between the trimmed V and J ends, which lost 1 base and 7 bases, there was a span of 6 bases. The CDR3 length is 12 residues. Germline CDR1 is SGHRS and CDR2 is YFSETQ. The CDR3 is CASSLTENIQYF. The CDR3 DNA reads as TGCGCCAGCAGCTTGACGGAGAACATTCAGTACTTC.

V gene TRBV2 combines with J gene TRBJ2-2, with D perhaps matching TRBD1 (5 bases). This CDR3 is 15 amino acids long. Germline lookup yields CDR1 SNHLY and CDR2 FYNNEI. The germline V and J ends were trimmed by 4 bases and 5 bases, with 14 bases remaining between them. CDR3 in amino acids: CASSGWQGGTGELFF. In DNA form, the CDR3 reads TGTGCCAGCAGTGGGTGGCAGGGCGGTACCGGGGAGCTGTTTTTT.

The chain carries TRBV7-8 and TRBJ2-7; 8 nucleotides agree with TRBD1. The germline V gene has CDR1 SGHVS and CDR2 FQNEAQ. V gave up 4 bases and J gave up 7 bases; unmatched junction bases: 6. The CDR3 covers 13 residues. The chain's CDR3 is CASSSNRDREQYF. CDR3 nucleotide sequence: TGTGCCAGCAGCTCGAACAGGGACAGGGAGCAGTACTTC.

The rearrangement uses TRBV5-1 and TRBJ2-5; D possibly corresponds to TRBD1 (6 bases). CDR1 is SGHRS, CDR2 YFSETQ, per germline. The germline V and J ends were trimmed by 1 base and 5 bases, with 15 bases remaining between them. The CDR3 sequence is 15 residues long. In DNA, the CDR3 is TGCGCCAGCAGCTTGCGGCAGGGGTCGTGGGAGACCCAGTACTTC. It yields the protein CASSLRQGSWETQYF.

The chain couples TRBV7-8 to TRBJ2-1; TRBD2 aligns across 12 bases. The CDR3 consists of 15 residues. Germline V lookup: CDR1 SGHVS, CDR2 FQNEAQ. V lost 6 bases, J lost 4 bases, and 4 bases stayed unmatched. The CDR3 DNA is TGTGCCAGCAGACTACTAGCGGGGGGATACAATGAGCAGTTCTTC. The encoded protein is CASRLLAGGYNEQFF.

The gene calls are TRBV28 and TRBJ2-1; D perhaps matches TRBD2 (5 bases). The germline gives CDR1 MDHEN, CDR2 SYDVKM. The CDR3 totals 11 residues. Deletions cut 10 bases from V and 5 bases from J, with 9 bases between. CDR3 residues: CATRLNNEQFF. CDR3 DNA sequence: TGTGCCACCAGACTAAACAATGAGCAGTTCTTC.

This clone was found once. The gene calls are TRBV28 and TRBJ1-6; D is perhaps TRBD1 (5 bases). Trimming removed 4 bases from V and 5 bases from J, with 9 bases in between. The CDR3 is made up of 14 amino acids. The germline V gene has CDR1 MDHEN and CDR2 SYDVKM. The CDR3 bases are TGTGCCAGCAGTTCCCGGGGGGATAATTCACCCCTCCACTTT. It specifies CASSSRGDNSPLHF.

The V call is TRBV4-1, the J call TRBJ2-7; 9 nucleotides agree with TRBD1. V gave up 1 base and J gave up 3 bases; unmatched junction bases: 4. Germline lookup yields CDR1 MGHRA and CDR2 YSYEKL. The length of the CDR3 is 15 residues. The CDR3 here is CASSQGTGDFYEQYF. The CDR3 bases are TGCGCCAGCAGCCAAGGGACAGGGGACTTCTACGAGCAGTACTTC.

The rearrangement links TRBV28 to TRBJ1-1; possibly TRBD1 for D (5 bases). V lost 3 bases and J 7 bases, leaving 12 bases between the germline ends. CDR1 and CDR2 (germline): MDHEN, SYDVKM. The CDR3 loop spans 13 amino acids. CDR3 residues: CASSLGQGFEAFF. The CDR3, as DNA: TGTGCCAGCAGTTTGGGGCAGGGCTTTGAAGCTTTCTTT.

The V call is TRBV7-6, the J call TRBJ1-4, with 9 bases fitting TRBD1. V lost 1 base to trimming and J lost 7 bases; unmatched junction nucleotides: 13. This CDR3 region has 18 residues. The germline gives CDR1 SGHVS, CDR2 FNYEAQ. CDR3 region: CASSLGRDRERIGEKLFF. The CDR3, as DNA: TGTGCCAGCAGCTTAGGCAGGGACAGGGAGCGTATCGGTGAAAAACTGTTTTTT.

This clone was seen a handful of times. The genes are TRBV28 and TRBJ2-6; 9 positions match TRBD1. Germline values: CDR1 MDHEN, CDR2 SYDVKM. The ends lost 6 bases at V and 4 bases at J; junction bases unmatched: 13. CDR3 size: 18 residues. The CDR3 here is CASSAGTGSETGANVLTF. DNA for the CDR3: TGTGCCAGCAGCGCCGGGACAGGGAGTGAAACGGGGGCCAACGTCCTGACTTTC. The full variable domain, completed using reference TRBV28 and TRBJ2-6, is DVKVTQSSRYLVKRTGEKVFLECVQDMDHENMFWYRQDPGLGLRLIYFSYDVKMKEKGDIPEGYSVSREKKERFSLILESASTNQTSMYLCASSAGTGSETGANVLTFGAGSRLTVL.

The table lists this clone with a count of one. This sample also contains other DNA sequences that code for the same CDR3. The chain is built from TRBV11-2 and TRBJ1-1, with D unresolved. Deletions cut 3 bases from V and 1 base from J, with 9 bases between. This CDR3 contains 14 residues. Germline CDR1 is SGHAT and CDR2 is FQNNGV. The CDR3 protein is CASSFNRGNTEAFF. CDR3 nucleotide sequence: TGTGCCAGCAGCTTTAATCGGGGGAACACTGAAGCTTTCTTT.

The rearrangement links TRBV6-2 or TRBV6-3 to TRBJ1-5, with D possibly matching TRBD1 (6 bases). Germline V CDR1 and CDR2: MNHEY, SVGEGT. The CDR3 runs 18 residues. V dropped 0 bases and J dropped 4 bases, with 19 bases sitting between them. The CDR3 here is CASSYSKAGAHFNQPQHF. CDR3 in DNA: TGTGCCAGCAGTTACTCGAAGGCAGGGGCCCACTTTAATCAGCCCCAGCATTTT.

The chain recombines TRBV20-1 with TRBJ1-1; D ambiguous. This CDR3 contains 13 residues. V was cut by 3 bases and J by 2 bases, with 10 bases left in between. Germline CDR1 and CDR2: DFQATT and SNEGSKA (reference sequence). The DNA for the CDR3 is TGCAGTGCTAGTATCGGAGGCAACACTGAAGCTTTCTTT. This encodes CSASIGGNTEAFF.

In the case of this clone: Mismatch with germline at one junction end may stem from a read error. This rearrangement joins TRBV28 to TRBJ2-1, with 10 bases aligning to TRBD2. There are 13 residues in the CDR3. Germline V gives CDR1 MDHEN, CDR2 SYDVKM. For the CDR3, the DNA is TGTGCCAGCAAAGCGGGGGGGTACACTGAGCAGTTCTTC. Its protein is CASKAGGYTEQFF.

The chain carries TRBV27 and TRBJ2-3, with TRBD2 identical over 10 bases. With V trimmed by 6 bases and J by 3 bases, 6 bases remained unmatched. This CDR3 has 15 amino acids. Germline CDR1 is MNHEY and CDR2 is SMNVEV (reference sequence). CDR3 coding DNA: TGTGCCAGCAGAAGCGGGGGGGCCCGGACAGATACGCAGTATTTT. Protein sequence: CASRSGGARTDTQYF.

In its sample, this clone was seen a few times. The CDR3 loop reads CAISEGGGANYGYTF. The CDR3 DNA reads TGTGCCATCAGTGAGGGAGGAGGAGCTAACTATGGCTACACCTTC. The chain uses TRBV10-3 and TRBJ1-2; no clear D. Germline values: CDR1 ENHRY, CDR2 SYGVKD. The length of the CDR3 is 15 residues. V lost 2 bases and J lost 0, with 10 bases in between.

The chain combines TRBV5-1 with TRBJ1-4; 10 bases line up with TRBD1. Looked up from germline, CDR1 is SGHRS and CDR2 is YFSETQ. V lost 4 bases and J lost 5; bases outside the gene matches: 5. The length of the CDR3 is 15 residues. CDR3: CASSPRTGGNEKLFF. DNA of the CDR3: TGCGCCAGCAGCCCCCGGACAGGGGGGAATGAAAAACTGTTTTTT.

The chain recombines TRBV6-2 or TRBV6-3 with TRBJ2-5; TRBD2 matches 10 bases. Trimming took 5 bases from V and 7 from J; bases not matched to a gene: 10. This CDR3 spans 15 amino acids. CDR1 MNHEY and CDR2 SVGEGT come from the germline V gene. This chain's CDR3 is CASSLDSSGSGTQYF. For the CDR3, the DNA is TGTGCCAGCAGTCTAGATTCTAGCGGGAGTGGGACCCAGTACTTC.

Of note for this clone: Because the CDR3 is missing its conserved closing phenylalanine or tryptophan, this is likely a read error. The DNA is left out, because the CDR3 cannot be placed on it with certainty; the CDR3 is given as TCRdb lists it. The gene calls are TRBV3-1 (or the pseudogene TRBV3-2) and TRBJ2-3; no DNA check was done on the table's D call, TRBD2. Termini included, the CDR3 measures 8 amino acids. CDR1 and CDR2 (germline): LGHDT, YNNKEL (reference sequence). CDR3 region: CASSRGEV.